The 32 T cell receptor beta chains listed next were all sequenced from one sample in a study of OX40 agonist ivuxolimab in advanced cancers. Using immunoSEQ multiplex PCR, the repertoire was profiled, and TCRdb retains in-frame clones only, with some absent. This table holds some 63,000 clones, over 75% found once. The source material was CD4+ or CD8+ T cells sorted from blood, sampled in a trial of the OX40 agonist ivuxolimab. Source of these receptors: an adult with an advanced solid tumor such as melanoma, head and neck, liver or kidney cancer.

V usage is TRBV14 and J usage is TRBJ2-1, with unresolved D. This CDR3 has 13 amino acids. The V end lost 2 bases, the J end lost 7 bases, and 9 bases lay between the germline ends. Germline loops: CDR1 SGHDN, CDR2 FVKESK. The CDR3 DNA reads as TGTGCCAGCAGCCAATTTCTGTGGAATGAGCAGTTCTTC. It specifies CASSQFLWNEQFF.

The rearrangement joins TRBV28 to TRBJ2-7, with 11 positions matching TRBD2. The CDR3 totals 16 residues. J gave up 4 bases and V 6 bases, and 11 bases lay outside the gene matches. Germline V CDR1 and CDR2: MDHEN, SYDVKM. The CDR3 DNA follows: TGTGCCAGCAGCAAAAGACTAGCGGGACGGAATTACGAGCAGTACTTC. It is translated as CASSKRLAGRNYEQYF.

This chain joins TRBV7-9 and TRBJ1-2, with unresolved D. Germline V gives CDR1 SEHNR, CDR2 FQNEAQ (reference sequence). This CDR3 has 14 amino acids. V was cut by 4 bases and J by 8 bases, with 17 bases left in between. The CDR3 DNA follows: TGTGCCAGCAGCTCGACTATAACCCCCTCGGGCTACACCTTC. Protein product: CASSSTITPSGYTF.

This chain connects TRBV7-9 to TRBJ2-1; 9 nucleotides align to TRBD1. The CDR3 contains 17 residues. Germline-derived CDR1 and CDR2 are SEHNR and FQNEAQ (reference sequence). V was pared by 5 bases and J by 4 bases, with 12 bases of the junction left unmatched. CDR3 residues: CASSGFRTGELYNEQFF. CDR3 coding DNA: TGTGCCAGCAGCGGGTTCAGGACAGGGGAATTGTACAATGAGCAGTTCTTC.

The genes are TRBV7-6 and TRBJ2-1; possibly TRBD1 or TRBD2 for D (6 bases each). Germline V lookup: CDR1 SGHVS, CDR2 FNYEAQ. V dropped 2 bases and J dropped 9 bases, with 11 bases sitting between them. The length of the CDR3 is 13 residues. Here the CDR3 reads CASSLIGGREQFF. CDR3 in DNA: TGTGCCAGCAGCTTAATTGGGGGGCGTGAGCAGTTCTTC.

This chain joins TRBV7-3 and TRBJ2-1; 8 positions match TRBD2. V was pared by 5 bases and J by 1 base, with 7 bases of the junction left unmatched. Looked up from germline, CDR1 is SGHTA and CDR2 is FQGTGA. This CDR3 has 16 residues. CDR3 residues: CASSLGLAQSYNEQFF. CDR3 nucleotide sequence: TGTGCCAGCAGCCTCGGACTAGCACAATCCTACAATGAGCAGTTCTTC.

The chain carries TRBV7-9 and TRBJ2-1, with D maybe TRBD1 (6 bases). Looked up from germline, CDR1 is SEHNR and CDR2 is FQNEAQ (reference sequence). The CDR3 has 14 residues. Trimming shortened V by 2 bases and J by 6 bases, and 11 bases separated the two germline ends. The CDR3 DNA reads as TGTGCCAGCAGCTTAATACAGGGTCGCAATGAGCAGTTCTTC. It is translated as CASSLIQGRNEQFF.

The J gene is TRBJ2-7, the V gene TRBV4-1, with a tentative D call TRBD2 (5 bases). The CDR3 runs to 15 residues. Germline CDR1 MGHRA, CDR2 YSYEKL. V was clipped by 4 bases and J by 2 bases, with 15 bases between them. The CDR3 reads CASSPGSGRTYEQYF. DNA for the CDR3: TGCGCCAGCAGCCCGGGAAGCGGACGGACCTACGAGCAGTACTTC.

The chain links TRBV5-5 to TRBJ2-7; 9 bases are shared with TRBD2. This CDR3 is 16 amino acids long. Germline V CDR1 and CDR2: SGHKS, YYEKEE (reference sequence). V gave up 0 bases and J gave up 5 bases; unmatched junction bases: 9. CDR3 residues: CASSLDSGSVLDEQYF. In nucleotides, the CDR3 is TGTGCCAGCAGCTTGGATAGCGGGAGTGTTTTAGACGAGCAGTACTTC.

This rearrangement joins TRBV13 to TRBJ2-7; 8 positions match TRBD1. Germline CDR1 reads PRHDT; CDR2 reads FYEKMQ (reference sequence). The CDR3 runs 13 residues. The V and J ends lost 5 bases and 4 bases, in that order; junction bases with no gene match: 4. Here the CDR3 reads CASSQDRAYEQYF. CDR3 nucleotide sequence: TGTGCCAGCAGCCAGGACAGGGCGTACGAGCAGTACTTC.

V and J are TRBV6-1 and TRBJ2-2; D remains unclear. The germline V gene has CDR1 MNHNS and CDR2 SASEGT. The ends were cut back, 6 bases at V and 1 base at J, with 12 bases in the middle. The CDR3 loop spans 15 amino acids. CDR3 region: CASRIGRLNTGELFF. The CDR3 DNA is TGTGCCAGCAGAATCGGACGGCTGAACACCGGGGAGCTGTTTTTT.

This chain links TRBV6-1 with TRBJ2-7; 9 nucleotides match TRBD1. Germline V CDR1 and CDR2: MNHNS, SASEGT. The CDR3 spans 15 residues. The V and J ends lost 3 bases and 3 bases, in that order; junction bases with no gene match: 6. The CDR3 loop is CASSEGTGLLYEQYF. For the CDR3, the DNA is TGTGCCAGCAGTGAGGGGACAGGGCTCCTCTACGAGCAGTACTTC.

This chain links TRBV7-6 with TRBJ2-5; 10 nucleotides align to TRBD1. CDR1 is SGHVS, CDR2 FNYEAQ, per germline. The CDR3 runs 16 residues. V gave up 1 base and J gave up 5 bases; unmatched junction bases: 7. The CDR3 coding sequence is TGTGCCAGCAGCTTAGGGCGGGACAGGGGTTGGGAGACCCAGTACTTC. This codes for CASSLGRDRGWETQYF.

The chain combines TRBV11-2 with TRBJ2-7; unclear D gene. V lost 3 bases to trimming and J lost 1 base, with 16 bases between them. CDR1 is SGHAT, CDR2 FQNNGV, per germline. This CDR3 has 16 amino acids. CDR3 amino acids: CASSFSGWYNSYEQYF. The CDR3 DNA sequence: TGTGCCAGCAGCTTTAGTGGGTGGTATAATTCCTACGAGCAGTACTTC.

The chain employs TRBV5-4 and TRBJ2-1; 9 positions match TRBD1. With 4 bases clipped from V and 3 bases from J, the junction kept 8 bases outside the gene matches. This CDR3 contains 16 residues. Looked up from germline, CDR1 is SGHNT and CDR2 is YYREEE (reference sequence). CDR3 sequence: CASSVVGTGLYNEQFF. For the CDR3, the DNA is TGTGCCAGCAGCGTAGTGGGGACAGGGCTCTACAATGAGCAGTTCTTC.

The sample holds one count of this clone. The CDR3 nucleotides read TGTGCCAGCAGTCCGGGACACCTGAACACTGAAGCTTTCTTT. It translates to CASSPGHLNTEAFF. The V and J genes are TRBV6-1 and TRBJ1-1; possible D gene TRBD1, 6 bases. Trimming left V 5 bases short and J 0 bases short, with 10 bases between. This CDR3 region has 14 residues. The germline gives CDR1 MNHNS, CDR2 SASEGT.

The V and J genes are TRBV25-1 and TRBJ2-3; D not certain. CDR1 is MGHDK, CDR2 SYGVNS, per germline. Trimming shortened V by 3 bases and J by 4 bases, and 11 bases separated the two germline ends. This CDR3 is 14 amino acids long. The CDR3 DNA is TGTGCCAGCAGTGAGGGCCCAAGGGCAGATACGCAGTATTTT. Amino acids: CASSEGPRADTQYF.

The chain combines TRBV30 with TRBJ2-7; D is perhaps TRBD2 (5 bases). This CDR3 contains 15 residues. Trimming left V 0 bases short and J 6 bases short, with 18 bases between. Germline lookup yields CDR1 GTSNPN and CDR2 SVGIG (reference sequence). The CDR3 DNA is TGTGCCTGGAGTGTAATTTACGACCATGCGGGCGAGCAGTACTTC. Residues: CAWSVIYDHAGEQYF.

The rearrangement uses TRBV27 and TRBJ1-1; D may be TRBD1 (6 bases). Germline V CDR1 and CDR2: MNHEY, SMNVEV (reference sequence). The CDR3 is 14 amino acids. V lost 2 bases and J lost 0, with 7 bases in between. CDR3 DNA: TGTGCCAGCAGTTTAGCAGGGGTGAACACTGAAGCTTTCTTT. Its protein product is CASSLAGVNTEAFF.

A remark on this clone: This may arise from a read error, as a much more abundant clone is one base away. V is TRBV9 and J is TRBJ2-1; TRBD2 matches 12 bases. The V gene's germline CDR1 is SGDLS and CDR2 YYNGEE. Losses at the gene ends were 3 bases for V and 5 bases for J; bases not matched to a gene: 3. The CDR3 has 15 amino acids. The CDR3 bases are TGTGCCAGCAGCGCGGGACTAGCGGGCAACAATGAGCAGTTCTTC. Its protein is CASSAGLAGNNEQFF.

The chain has TRBV30 and TRBJ2-7; D gene ambiguous. The V end was cut by 3 bases, the J end by 2 bases, with 17 bases between. This CDR3 is built from 15 residues. Germline V gene data show CDR1 as GTSNPN and CDR2 as SVGIG (reference sequence). The DNA for the CDR3 is TGTGCCTGGAGGCCCTTACCCGTGGCCCCCTACGAGCAGTACTTC. Amino acids: CAWRPLPVAPYEQYF.

The chain uses TRBV27 and TRBJ2-3; D not resolved. The CDR3 length is 12 residues. Germline V gene data show CDR1 as MNHEY and CDR2 as SMNVEV (reference sequence). With 2 bases removed from V and 4 bases from J, the gap between germline ends came to 4 bases. The CDR3 protein is CASSLTPDTQYF. DNA for the CDR3: TGTGCCAGCAGTTTAACCCCAGATACGCAGTATTTT.

The chain links TRBV7-9 to TRBJ2-7; D not resolved. The CDR3 is made up of 13 amino acids. Deletions cut 4 bases from V and 2 bases from J, with 9 bases between. Germline V gene lookup returns CDR1 SEHNR and CDR2 FQNEAQ (reference sequence). The CDR3, as DNA: TGTGCCAGCAGCTCGGGTCTTACCTACGAGCAGTACTTC. Its translation: CASSSGLTYEQYF.

This chain links TRBV2 with TRBJ1-4, with 7 positions matching TRBD1. Trimming removed 8 bases from V and 6 bases from J; junction bases left unmatched: 12. Germline CDR1 SNHLY, CDR2 FYNNEI. The CDR3 has 15 amino acids. This chain's CDR3 is CASEGGSSRDEKLFF. CDR3 in DNA: TGTGCCAGCGAAGGGGGCTCCTCAAGGGATGAAAAACTGTTTTTT.

Within the sample, this clone is medium-sized. The chain uses TRBV15 and TRBJ2-5, with 7 bases that match TRBD2. The CDR3 runs 19 residues. The V segment lost 0 bases and the J segment 0 bases; nucleotides outside the gene matches: 13. Germline CDR1 LNHNV, CDR2 YYDKDF (reference sequence). DNA of the CDR3: TGTGCCACCAGCAGAGATCCCATCCGCGGGGGAAGGTACCAAGAGACCCAGTACTTC. Protein product: CATSRDPIRGGRYQETQYF.

The CDR3 DNA is TGTGCCAGCAGCAAAACAGGGGATAGCAATCAGCCCCAGCATTTT. Translation gives CASSKTGDSNQPQHF. The chain uses TRBV7-9 and TRBJ1-5; 7 bases align to TRBD1. The CDR3 extends over 15 amino acids. V lost 5 bases, J lost 0 bases, and 4 bases stayed unmatched. The V gene's germline CDR1 is SEHNR and CDR2 FQNEAQ (reference sequence).

The chain is built from TRBV2 and TRBJ2-1; D perhaps matches TRBD2 (5 bases). V was pared by 10 bases and J by 7 bases, with 11 bases between. Germline V gene lookup returns CDR1 SNHLY and CDR2 FYNNEI. This CDR3 contains 11 residues. The CDR3 here is CATQDFNEQFF. The CDR3 region has the DNA TGTGCCACCCAGGACTTTAATGAGCAGTTCTTC.

The rearrangement links TRBV7-3 to TRBJ1-2; D not resolved. V was pared by 5 bases and J by 6 bases, with 22 bases between. The CDR3 length is 16 residues. Germline assignment: CDR1 SGHTA and CDR2 FQGTGA. As DNA, the CDR3 is TGTGCCAGCAGCAACCCGTGGTTGGTTCTCTTGCATGGCTACACCTTC. Protein sequence: CASSNPWLVLLHGYTF.

This clone was recorded only once. The V call is TRBV14, the J call TRBJ2-1, with 7 nucleotides matching TRBD2. V lost 8 bases and J lost 2; bases outside the gene matches: 6. CDR1 and CDR2 (germline): SGHDN, FVKESK. This CDR3 spans 14 amino acids. CDR3 region: CASGVSGAYNEQFF. For the CDR3, the DNA is TGTGCCAGCGGGGTAAGCGGGGCCTACAATGAGCAGTTCTTC.

This clone is a singleton in its sample. This rearrangement joins TRBV5-1 to TRBJ2-7; D is perhaps TRBD1 or TRBD2 (5 bases each). V gave up 6 bases and J gave up 4 bases, with 14 bases separating them. The CDR3 extends over 13 amino acids. Germline V CDR1 and CDR2: SGHRS, YFSETQ. Here the CDR3 DNA reads TGCGCCAGCACCGGGACGGGACCTTACGAGCAGTACTTC. Translated, it gives CASTGTGPYEQYF.

The chain links TRBV7-9 to TRBJ1-1; D is ambiguous. This CDR3 has 14 amino acids. V shed 3 bases and J shed 4 bases, with 12 bases lying between them. Germline V gives CDR1 SEHNR, CDR2 FQNEAQ (reference sequence). The CDR3 region is CASSLTQSGTEAFF. The CDR3 nucleotides read TGTGCCAGCAGCTTGACTCAATCGGGCACTGAAGCTTTCTTT.

This clone has only one observation. The rearrangement joins TRBV27 to TRBJ2-7; D remains unclear. The CDR3 extends over 15 amino acids. From germline, CDR1 is MNHEY and CDR2 SMNVEV (reference sequence). The ends were cut back, 5 bases at V and 1 base at J, with 15 bases in the middle. The CDR3 region is CASSPGPGYSYEQYF. The CDR3 nucleotides are TGTGCCAGCAGTCCCGGCCCCGGCTATTCCTACGAGCAGTACTTC.